This T cell receptor beta chain was sequenced in a study of blood T cell repertoires in COVID-19. About the study: There were acute and convalescent COVID-19 samples, and they came from the United States, Italy and Spain. From T cells, B-cell-depleted T cells, or PBMCs came the material, which was cDNA or gDNA.

Original processing notes: Reference gene primer amplification gave estimated nucleated cell counts. TCRdb's copy holds only in-frame clones and misses some; the assay was immunoSEQ multiplex PCR. D and trimming come from the DNA, and the V and J calls and clone size come from that table. The sample includes nearly 30,000 clones, roughly nine tenths of them seen just once. This clone came up a few times. The sequence came from an older man with active or convalescent COVID-19. Sequenced sample: peripheral blood.

Here the CDR3 DNA reads TGTGCCAGCAGATCTTCCTACGAGCAGTACTTC. It is translated as CASRSSYEQYF. The genes are TRBV27 and TRBJ2-7; no reliable D call. CDR1 is MNHEY, CDR2 SMNVEV, per germline (reference sequence). CDR3 length: 11 residues. V gave up 6 bases and J gave up 1 base, with 4 bases separating them.